The 27 T cell receptor beta chains listed next were all sequenced from one sample in a study of monozygotic twins with inflammatory bowel disease. TCRdb reanalyzed the 5' RACE reads, giving one entry per CDR3 protein sequence and no DNA. The table for this sample gives some 150,000 distinct CDR3 sequences. Sequenced input: blood. The receptor set was obtained from a human donor with ulcerative colitis or Crohn's disease, or a healthy co-twin of an affected twin (not recorded which).

The chain recombines TRBV7-2 with TRBJ1-1. CDR1 SGHTA and CDR2 FQGNSA come from the germline V gene. The CDR3 is 15 residues long. The CDR3 sequence: CASSLVTGMNTEAFF.

The gene calls are TRBV20-1 and TRBJ2-5; without DNA, the TCRdb call of TRBD1 cannot be checked. The CDR3 sequence is 14 residues long. Germline lookup yields CDR1 DFQATT and CDR2 SNEGSKA (reference sequence). CDR3 residues: CSARGRTDRETQYF.

The chain's CDR3 is CASSLDSGHNEQFF. This rearrangement joins TRBV5-1 to TRBJ2-1; the D gene TCRdb calls, TRBD2, cannot be checked with no DNA. Germline CDR1 reads SGHRS; CDR2 reads YFSETQ. The CDR3 spans 14 residues.

The rearrangement uses TRBV7-6 and TRBJ2-7; there is no DNA to check the TCRdb D call of TRBD1. This CDR3 region has 15 residues. Germline loops: CDR1 SGHVS, CDR2 FNYEAQ. CDR3 protein: CASSWTGSSSYEQYF.

The V and J genes are TRBV5-4 and TRBJ1-2. Germline V gene lookup returns CDR1 SGHNT and CDR2 YYREEE (reference sequence). This CDR3 has 13 amino acids. The CDR3 sequence: CASHFSGTSGYTF.

The CDR3 loop is CASSSRGFTSTDTQYF. The chain links TRBV12-3 or TRBV12-4 to TRBJ2-3. CDR3 length: 16 residues.

The chain recombines TRBV5-1 with TRBJ2-7. CDR3 length equals 14 residues. Germline V gives CDR1 SGHRS, CDR2 YFSETQ. The CDR3 loop is CASSLGGGSSGQYF.

The rearrangement uses TRBV5-4 and TRBJ2-3; the TCRdb call, TRBD2, lacks DNA for checking. This CDR3 comprises 16 residues. Germline V gene lookup returns CDR1 SGHNT and CDR2 YYREEE (reference sequence). The CDR3 sequence is CASSKETGALTDTQYF.

V is TRBV29-1 and J is TRBJ2-3. This CDR3 spans 14 amino acids. Per the germline V gene, CDR1 is SQVTM and CDR2 is ANQGSEA. The CDR3 region is CSVEPKTSTDTQYF.

This rearrangement joins TRBV6-5 to TRBJ2-7; checking the TCRdb D call of TRBD2 is not possible without DNA. The CDR3 has 14 residues. Germline CDR1 reads MNHEY; CDR2 reads SVGAGI. CDR3 protein: CASSSSGGPGEQYF.

V usage is TRBV5-1 and J usage is TRBJ2-1. From germline, CDR1 is SGHRS and CDR2 YFSETQ. The CDR3 has 17 residues. CDR3 sequence reads: CASSPTWASSAYNEQFF.

V is TRBV18 and J is TRBJ2-4. CDR3 size: 15 residues. Germline V gene sequence: CDR1 KGHSH, CDR2 LQKENI. This CDR3 is CASSPTGRAKNIQYF.

The rearrangement joins TRBV7-8 to TRBJ1-2. The germline V gene has CDR1 SGHVS and CDR2 FQNEAQ. The CDR3 consists of 14 residues. The CDR3 loop reads CASSLASGDYGYTF. The variable domain in full, with the rest retrieved from reference TRBV7-8 and TRBJ1-2, is GAGVSQSPRYKVAKRGQDVALRCDPISGHVSLFWYQQALGQGPEFLTYFQNEAQLDKSGLPSDRFFAERPEGSVSTLKIQRTQQEDSAVYLCASSLASGDYGYTFGSGTRLTVV.

The chain joins TRBV19 to TRBJ2-5; the D call from TCRdb, TRBD1, cannot be confirmed without DNA. The CDR3 loop spans 15 amino acids. Germline CDR1 and CDR2: LNHDA and SQIVND (reference sequence). The CDR3 reads CASSPGTVSEETQYF.

The V gene is TRBV20-1, the J gene TRBJ2-5; TCRdb's assignment of TRBD2 cannot be checked, as there is no DNA. The germline V gene encodes CDR1 DFQATT and CDR2 SNEGSKA (reference sequence). The CDR3 sequence is 13 residues long. CDR3 residues: CSGLAGVGETQYF.

This chain links TRBV7-9 with TRBJ1-1. The germline V gene encodes CDR1 SEHNR and CDR2 FQNEAQ (reference sequence). The CDR3 consists of 14 residues. CDR3 region: CASSLEGKNTEAFF.

The V and J genes are TRBV29-1 and TRBJ1-1. Germline CDR1 and CDR2: SQVTM and ANQGSEA. The CDR3 runs to 13 residues. CDR3 amino acids: CSVQAVLYSEAFF.

The rearrangement joins TRBV5-8 to TRBJ1-1. CDR3 size: 13 residues. Germline V gives CDR1 SGHTS, CDR2 YDEGEE. The CDR3 region is CASSTLPRRGAFF. Using reference TRBV5-8 and TRBJ1-1 for the parts outside the CDR3, the full variable domain is EAGVTQSPTHLIKTRGQQATLRCSPISGHTSVYWYQQALGLGLQFLLWYDEGEERNRGNFPPRFSGRQFPNYSSELNVNALELEDSALYLCASSTLPRRGAFFGQGTRLTVV.

The chain carries TRBV10-3 and TRBJ2-7; TCRdb calls TRBD1, which cannot be checked without DNA. The CDR3 totals 15 residues. Germline V gene lookup returns CDR1 ENHRY and CDR2 SYGVKD. This CDR3 reads CAISESGGLFNEQYF.

The rearrangement joins TRBV12-3 or TRBV12-4 to TRBJ1-5. There are 16 residues in the CDR3. CDR3 residues: CASSTLDLSSNQPQHF.

The V call is TRBV12-3 or TRBV12-4, the J call TRBJ2-1. This CDR3 contains 15 residues. CDR3 sequence: CASRKRESSYNEQFF.

The chain joins TRBV5-1 to TRBJ2-2; TCRdb's assignment of TRBD1 cannot be checked, as there is no DNA. Germline CDR1 reads SGHRS; CDR2 reads YFSETQ. The CDR3 length is 15 residues. CDR3 protein: CASSPYRDRAGELFF.

The chain combines TRBV21-1 with TRBJ2-6; the D call from TCRdb, TRBD1, cannot be confirmed without DNA. TRBV21-1 is designated a pseudogene. The CDR3 has 19 amino acids. CDR3 sequence reads: CASSKKGQGAYSGANVLTF.

The chain combines TRBV27 with TRBJ2-3; the D call from TCRdb, TRBD1, cannot be confirmed without DNA. Germline V gives CDR1 MNHEY, CDR2 SMNVEV (reference sequence). The CDR3 loop spans 13 amino acids. CDR3 loop: CATTRGGRDTQYF.

The chain uses TRBV6-2 or TRBV6-3 and TRBJ1-5; TCRdb outputs TRBD1, but without DNA this stays unchecked. Germline V lookup: CDR1 MNHEY, CDR2 SVGEGT. This CDR3 spans 20 amino acids. The CDR3 loop reads CASRNPSRDRVFYSNQPQHF.

This rearrangement joins TRBV6-1 to TRBJ1-5. CDR3 length: 14 amino acids. Germline V lookup: CDR1 MNHNS, CDR2 SASEGT. The CDR3 reads CASSNDGFNQPQHF.

The chain recombines TRBV30 with TRBJ2-5. In germline, CDR1 is GTSNPN, CDR2 SVGIG (reference sequence). The CDR3 contains 12 residues. This chain's CDR3 is CAWSVWLETQYF.